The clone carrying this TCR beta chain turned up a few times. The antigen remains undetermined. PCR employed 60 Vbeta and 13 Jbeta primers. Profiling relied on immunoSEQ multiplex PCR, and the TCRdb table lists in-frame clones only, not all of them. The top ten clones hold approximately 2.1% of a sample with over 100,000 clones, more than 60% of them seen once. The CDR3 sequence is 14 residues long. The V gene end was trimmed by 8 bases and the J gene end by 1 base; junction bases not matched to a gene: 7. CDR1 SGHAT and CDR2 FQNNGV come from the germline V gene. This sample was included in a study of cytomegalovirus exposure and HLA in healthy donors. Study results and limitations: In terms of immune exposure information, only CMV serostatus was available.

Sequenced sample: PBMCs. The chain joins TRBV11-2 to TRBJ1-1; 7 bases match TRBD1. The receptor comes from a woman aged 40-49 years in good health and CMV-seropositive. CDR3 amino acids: CASRVAGGNTEAFF. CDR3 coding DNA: TGTGCCAGCCGGGTGGCAGGGGGGAACACTGAAGCTTTCTTT.